The 31 T cell receptor beta chains given below trace back to one sample, sequenced in a study of cytomegalovirus exposure and HLA in healthy donors. With 60 Vbeta and 13 Jbeta primers, the PCR was carried out. Using immunoSEQ multiplex PCR, the repertoire was profiled, and TCRdb retains in-frame clones only, with some absent. Among approximately 210,000 clones listed, more than 65% were seen once. The sample consisted of PBMCs. Receptors originate from a girl aged 10 to 17 in good health and CMV-seropositive.

This sequence joins TRBV11-2 and TRBJ1-2, with a tentative D call TRBD1 (6 bases). Germline values: CDR1 SGHAT, CDR2 FQNNGV. The CDR3 runs to 14 residues. V was clipped by 4 bases and J by 3 bases, with 12 bases between them. The CDR3 region has the DNA TGTGCCAGCAGCTCAGAGGACAGCTACTATGGCTACACCTTC. Encoded protein: CASSSEDSYYGYTF.

This chain connects TRBV18 to TRBJ1-1, with D hard to call. Germline V gene lookup returns CDR1 KGHSH and CDR2 LQKENI. V shed 6 bases and J shed 4 bases, with 9 bases lying between them. The CDR3 is made up of 12 amino acids. CDR3 DNA: TGTGCCAGCTCTGAGGTGGGCACTGAAGCTTTCTTT. This sequence encodes CASSEVGTEAFF. Full variable domain (missing parts from reference TRBV18 and TRBJ1-1): NAGVMQNPRHLVRRRGQEARLRCSPMKGHSHVYWYRQLPEEGLKFMVYLQKENIIDESGMPKERFSAEFPKEGPSILRIQQVVRGDSAAYFCASSEVGTEAFFGQGTRLTVV.

This chain joins TRBV6-1 and TRBJ1-2; 7 positions match TRBD1. Germline V gene sequence: CDR1 MNHNS, CDR2 SASEGT. This CDR3 contains 16 residues. Trimming at V came to 1 base and at J to 5 bases, leaving 10 bases not matched to a gene. CDR3 residues: CASSEDRGSTWYGYTF. CDR3 bases: TGTGCCAGCAGTGAAGACAGGGGCTCGACGTGGTATGGCTACACCTTC.

This chain uses TRBV9 with TRBJ1-3, with no clear D. The length of the CDR3 is 19 residues. Trimming removed 4 bases at V and 0 bases at J, with 23 bases between. CDR1 is SGDLS and CDR2 is YYNGEE in the germline V gene. CDR3 DNA sequence: TGTGCCAGCAGCCCTTCTGGGGAAAACGGGATGAGCTCTGGAAACACCATATATTTT. It specifies CASSPSGENGMSSGNTIYF.

This sequence joins TRBV4-3 and TRBJ2-1; 9 bases are a match to TRBD2. The V gene's germline CDR1 is LGHNA and CDR2 YSLEER. V was pared by 0 bases and J by 4 bases, with 10 bases of the junction left unmatched. The CDR3 contains 18 residues. The CDR3 spells CASSQDLWLLAGYNEQFF. The CDR3 bases are TGCGCCAGCAGCCAAGATCTATGGTTACTAGCGGGTTACAATGAGCAGTTCTTC.

The DNA for the CDR3 is TGTGCCAGCAGCTCCTACTCTGGAAACACCATATATTTT. As protein: CASSSYSGNTIYF. This sequence joins TRBV7-2 and TRBJ1-3, with D uncertain. Germline V gene data show CDR1 as SGHTA and CDR2 as FQGNSA. V was pared by 4 bases and J by 0 bases, with 4 bases between. The CDR3 is 13 residues long. The complete variable domain, with remaining parts taken from reference TRBV7-2 and TRBJ1-3, reads GAGVSQSPSNKVTEKGKDVELRCDPISGHTALYWYRQSLGQGLEFLIYFQGNSAPDKSGLPSDRFSAERTGGSVSTLTIQRTQQEDSAVYLCASSSYSGNTIYFGEGSWLTVV.

Concerning this clone: Sequence at one end of the junction differs from germline and may be a read error. Other DNA sequences from this sample encode an identical CDR3 as well. The chain joins TRBV10-3 to TRBJ1-5; a possible D gene is TRBD1 (6 bases). The CDR3 covers 15 residues. Germline CDR1 ENHRY, CDR2 SYGVKD. The chain's CDR3 is CAISELAGGPQPQHF. The CDR3 region has the DNA TGTGCCATTAGTGAGCTTGCGGGGGGCCCTCAGCCCCAGCATTTT.

The V gene is TRBV7-6, the J gene TRBJ2-2, with TRBD2 identical over 7 bases. Germline V gene lookup returns CDR1 SGHVS and CDR2 FNYEAQ. The CDR3 spans 17 residues. V lost 3 bases, J lost 1 base, and 8 bases stayed unmatched. The CDR3, as DNA: TGTGCCAGCAGCTTGAGCCCGGCTAGCGGGAACACCGGGGAGCTGTTTTTT. Its translation is CASSLSPASGNTGELFF.

The chain recombines TRBV9 with TRBJ2-5; D is possibly TRBD1 (6 bases). Germline V gives CDR1 SGDLS, CDR2 YYNGEE. This CDR3 is built from 15 residues. V was shortened by 3 bases and J by 2 bases, with 14 bases between the two germline ends. The CDR3 coding sequence is TGTGCCAGCAGCGCGTCGGACAGCTATCAAGAGACCCAGTACTTC. Translating gives CASSASDSYQETQYF.

The chain uses TRBV9 and TRBJ2-3, with D possibly TRBD1 on 6 matching bases. V was trimmed by 4 bases and J by 1 base, leaving 7 bases between them. The CDR3 is 13 amino acids. CDR1 is SGDLS, CDR2 YYNGEE, per germline. CDR3 protein: CASSSGGTDTQYF. The CDR3 DNA reads as TGTGCCAGCAGCTCAGGGGGCACAGATACGCAGTATTTT.

On this clone itself: Possible read error: a much larger clone is one base away. This chain joins TRBV27 and TRBJ2-3; D remains unclear. Germline V CDR1 and CDR2: MNHEY, SMNVEV (reference sequence). The CDR3 is 12 amino acids. Trimming took off 4 bases at V and 1 base at J, with 3 bases between the two ends. The CDR3 DNA sequence: TGTGCCAGCAGTTCGGGCACAGATACGCAGTATTTT. Translating it yields CASSSGTDTQYF.

The V call is TRBV18, the J call TRBJ1-5; possibly TRBD1 for D (5 bases). The CDR3 runs to 17 residues. The ends were cut back, 3 bases at V and 6 bases at J, with 21 bases in the middle. Germline-derived CDR1 and CDR2 are KGHSH and LQKENI. The CDR3 loop reads CASSPPVGGVEGQPQHF. The CDR3 DNA is TGTGCCAGCTCACCCCCGGTTGGAGGGGTGGAAGGTCAGCCCCAGCATTTT.

The chain uses TRBV11-2 and TRBJ2-1; D not certain. Germline-derived CDR1 and CDR2 are SGHAT and FQNNGV. Trimming removed 6 bases at V and 7 bases at J, with 19 bases between. There are 15 residues in the CDR3. Here the CDR3 reads CASRVKAGDRNEQFF. CDR3 nucleotides: TGTGCCAGCAGGGTGAAGGCAGGCGACCGGAATGAGCAGTTCTTC.

The V and J genes are TRBV11-2 and TRBJ2-4; 7 bases match TRBD2. The CDR3 consists of 17 residues. Germline CDR1 reads SGHAT; CDR2 reads FQNNGV. The V and J ends lost 1 base and 0 bases, in that order; junction bases with no gene match: 6. In DNA form, the CDR3 reads TGTGCCAGCAGCTTAGGGGACTACCTACTAGCCAAAAACATTCAGTACTTC. Protein sequence: CASSLGDYLLAKNIQYF.

As regards this clone: The junction does not match germline at one end; this may be a read error. The chain couples TRBV6-1 to TRBJ2-7; 7 nucleotides match TRBD2. Looked up from germline, CDR1 is MNHNS and CDR2 is SASEGT. This CDR3 is 16 amino acids long. CDR3 sequence (DNA): TGTGCCAGCAGCGAAGAGGATGGGGGGGGAAATTACGAGCAGTACTTC. It is translated as CASSEEDGGGNYEQYF.

V usage is TRBV18 and J usage is TRBJ1-2; tentative D call: TRBD1 (5 bases). The germline V and J ends were trimmed by 2 bases and 4 bases, with 14 bases remaining between them. Germline V CDR1 and CDR2: KGHSH, LQKENI. The CDR3 covers 15 residues. The CDR3 loop is CASSPSVSQGYGYTF. For the CDR3, the DNA is TGTGCCAGCTCACCATCAGTCTCCCAGGGCTATGGCTACACCTTC.

This rearrangement joins TRBV7-9 to TRBJ1-2; D is undetermined. Trimming cost V 2 bases and J 1 base, with 17 bases left between them. Germline lookup yields CDR1 SEHNR and CDR2 FQNEAQ (reference sequence). The CDR3 runs to 17 residues. The CDR3 bases are TGTGCCAGCAGCTTACGGGGTCCCTCCCAATTTAACTATGGCTACACCTTC. This encodes CASSLRGPSQFNYGYTF.

This clone showed up just a few times. The rearrangement uses TRBV10-3 and TRBJ1-6; possibly TRBD1 for D (6 bases). The V and J ends lost 4 bases and 10 bases respectively, with 11 bases between them. CDR3 length: 13 residues. CDR1 ENHRY and CDR2 SYGVKD come from the germline V gene. CDR3 amino acids: CAISVSGESPLHF. For the CDR3, the DNA is TGTGCCATCAGTGTATCAGGGGAGTCACCCCTCCACTTT.

This clone showed up just once. The chain is built from TRBV4-1 and TRBJ2-1; 9 bases match TRBD2. With 2 bases clipped from V and 5 bases from J, the junction kept 7 bases outside the gene matches. From germline, CDR1 is MGHRA and CDR2 YSYEKL. This CDR3 has 16 residues. CDR3 DNA: TGCGCCAGCAGCCAATTAGCGGGGGTTTTTCACAATGAGCAGTTCTTC. Protein sequence: CASSQLAGVFHNEQFF.

The chain carries TRBV29-1 and TRBJ1-4, with 8 nucleotides matching TRBD1. CDR3 size: 12 residues. With 4 bases clipped from V and 7 bases from J, the junction kept 2 bases outside the gene matches. The germline gives CDR1 SQVTM, CDR2 ANQGSEA. The CDR3 here is CSVGQGSEKLFF. The CDR3 coding sequence is TGCAGCGTTGGACAGGGGAGTGAAAAACTGTTTTTT.

The chain has TRBV19 and TRBJ1-1; D might be TRBD1 (6 bases). V shed 4 bases and J shed 5 bases, with 14 bases lying between them. The CDR3 consists of 14 residues. Germline lookup yields CDR1 LNHDA and CDR2 SQIVND (reference sequence). The CDR3 nucleotides are TGTGCCAGTAGTACCCACAGGGCGCGGACTGAAGCTTTCTTT. It is translated as CASSTHRARTEAFF. The full variable domain, in which reference TRBV19 and TRBJ1-1 provide the parts outside the CDR3, is DGGITQSPKYLFRKEGQNVTLSCEQNLNHDAMYWYRQDPGQGLRLIYYSQIVNDFQKGDIAEGYSVSREKKESFPLTVTSAQKNPTAFYLCASSTHRARTEAFFGQGTRLTVV.

The rearrangement uses TRBV6-5 and TRBJ1-6; D uncertain. The germline V gene has CDR1 MNHEY and CDR2 SVGAGI. V was shortened by 2 bases and J by 7 bases, with 9 bases between the two germline ends. The CDR3 has 14 amino acids. CDR3 in amino acids: CASSYAGENSPLHF. The CDR3 bases are TGTGCCAGCAGTTACGCCGGTGAAAATTCACCCCTCCACTTT.

This chain joins TRBV18 and TRBJ1-2; 7 positions agree with TRBD1. V was pared by 2 bases and J by 8 bases, with 5 bases of the junction left unmatched. The germline gives CDR1 KGHSH, CDR2 LQKENI. The CDR3 runs to 13 residues. DNA of the CDR3: TGTGCCAGCTCACCAGACAGGGCTCACGGCTACACCTTC. Translating gives CASSPDRAHGYTF.

This clone was seen a few times. This chain connects TRBV6-1 to TRBJ2-7; TRBD1 matches 7 bases. The ends lost 7 bases at V and 4 bases at J; junction bases unmatched: 10. CDR1 and CDR2 (germline): MNHNS, SASEGT. The CDR3 has 14 residues. CDR3: CASKLVGGAYEQYF. For the CDR3, the DNA is TGTGCCAGCAAGTTGGTAGGGGGCGCGTACGAGCAGTACTTC.

This chain links TRBV15 with TRBJ1-5; tentatively, D is TRBD1 (5 bases). Trimming pared 2 bases from V and 3 bases from J, leaving 23 bases between. CDR3 length: 19 amino acids. Germline-derived CDR1 and CDR2 are LNHNV and YYDKDF (reference sequence). CDR3 amino acids: CATSRTRSPQGRVNQPQHF. The CDR3 nucleotides are TGTGCCACCAGCAGAACCCGCTCGCCCCAGGGTCGGGTCAATCAGCCCCAGCATTTT. Supplemented by reference TRBV15 and TRBJ1-5, the full variable domain reads DAMVIQNPRYQVTQFGKPVTLSCSQTLNHNVMYWYQQKSSQAPKLLFHYYDKDFNNEADTPDNFQSRRPNTSFCFLDIRSPGLGDTAMYLCATSRTRSPQGRVNQPQHFGDGTRLSIL.

The genes are TRBV27 and TRBJ2-1; the match to TRBD1 covers 7 bases. Germline CDR1 MNHEY, CDR2 SMNVEV (reference sequence). V lost 4 bases, J lost 1 base, and 4 bases stayed unmatched. This CDR3 comprises 15 residues. CDR3 sequence reads: CASSSGTASYNEQFF. Here the CDR3 DNA reads TGTGCCAGCAGTTCTGGGACAGCTTCCTACAATGAGCAGTTCTTC.

V is TRBV7-2 and J is TRBJ1-1; 8 positions agree with TRBD1. Trimming took 1 base from V and 0 from J; bases not matched to a gene: 13. The CDR3 runs to 19 residues. Germline values: CDR1 SGHTA, CDR2 FQGNSA. CDR3: CASSLVGTGGAGVNTEAFF. The CDR3 region has the DNA TGTGCCAGCAGCTTAGTGGGGACAGGTGGGGCAGGCGTGAACACTGAAGCTTTCTTT.

In this sample, this clone turned up once. The CDR3: CASSPQGSNQPQHF. The CDR3 DNA sequence: TGTGCCAGCAGCCCACAGGGGAGCAATCAGCCCCAGCATTTT. The rearrangement uses TRBV7-9 and TRBJ1-5; 7 nucleotides agree with TRBD1. CDR3 length: 14 residues. Germline loops: CDR1 SEHNR, CDR2 FQNEAQ (reference sequence). J lost 1 base, V lost 5 bases, and 2 bases had no gene match.

The rearrangement joins TRBV9 to TRBJ1-4; possibly TRBD1 for D (6 bases). The CDR3 has 14 residues. Germline V gene lookup returns CDR1 SGDLS and CDR2 YYNGEE. Trimming took off 4 bases at V and 12 bases at J, with 19 bases between the two ends. CDR3 region: CASSYSDSYGELFF. The DNA of the CDR3 is TGTGCCAGCAGCTACTCGGACAGTTACGGGGAACTGTTTTTT.

The chain employs TRBV4-1 and TRBJ2-3; the match to TRBD2 covers 9 bases. V lost 1 base to trimming and J lost 6 bases; unmatched junction nucleotides: 8. The CDR3 runs 16 residues. Germline lookup yields CDR1 MGHRA and CDR2 YSYEKL. DNA of the CDR3: TGCGCCAGCAGCCAAGGGTCTAGCGGGGTGGGGGATACGCAGTATTTT. It yields the protein CASSQGSSGVGDTQYF.

This chain links TRBV19 with TRBJ2-3; D gene uncertain. This CDR3 comprises 16 residues. Trimming stripped 6 bases from V and 1 base from J, with 17 bases between. Germline V gene data show CDR1 as LNHDA and CDR2 as SQIVND (reference sequence). This chain's CDR3 is CASRNPGPSRTDTQYF. The DNA of the CDR3 is TGTGCCAGTAGAAATCCGGGTCCATCCCGCACAGATACGCAGTATTTT. Variable domain in full (rest from reference TRBV19 and TRBJ2-3): DGGITQSPKYLFRKEGQNVTLSCEQNLNHDAMYWYRQDPGQGLRLIYYSQIVNDFQKGDIAEGYSVSREKKESFPLTVTSAQKNPTAFYLCASRNPGPSRTDTQYFGPGTRLTVL.